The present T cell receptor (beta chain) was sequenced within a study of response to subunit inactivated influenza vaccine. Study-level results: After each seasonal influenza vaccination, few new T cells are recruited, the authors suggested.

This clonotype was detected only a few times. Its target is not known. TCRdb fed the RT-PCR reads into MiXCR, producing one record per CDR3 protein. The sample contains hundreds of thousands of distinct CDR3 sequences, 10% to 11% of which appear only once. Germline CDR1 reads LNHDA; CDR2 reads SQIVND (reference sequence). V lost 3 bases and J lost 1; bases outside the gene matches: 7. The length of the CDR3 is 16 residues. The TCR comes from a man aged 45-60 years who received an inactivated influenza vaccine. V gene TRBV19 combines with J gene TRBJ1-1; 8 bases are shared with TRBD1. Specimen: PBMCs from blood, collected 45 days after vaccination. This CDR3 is CASSIAQGVWNTEAFF. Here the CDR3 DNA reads TGTGCCAGTAGTATTGCACAGGGGGTGTGGAACACTGAAGCTTTCTTT.